Following are 21 T cell receptor beta chains from one sample sequenced in a study of CD8 T cells in Susac syndrome. The authors reverse transcribed 0.5 to 1 ug RNA with random hexamers. From the immunoSEQ multiplex PCR reads, TCRdb called clonotypes with MiXCR, one entry per CDR3 protein. The data show tens of thousands of distinct CDR3 sequences, 93% seen once. Sequencing was carried out using CD4+ T cells from PBMCs. The receptors stem from a human donor with Susac syndrome.

The V and J genes are TRBV3-1 and TRBJ2-3; the match to TRBD2 covers 13 bases. The ends lost 0 bases at V and 8 bases at J; junction bases unmatched: 11. The germline CDR1 and CDR2 sequences are LGHDT and YNNKEL (reference sequence). The CDR3 is 18 residues long. CDR3 nucleotide sequence: TGTGCCAGCAGCCAAGAGACCCGGACTAGCGGGGGCCCAGGTACGCAGTATTTT. It specifies CASSQETRTSGGPGTQYF.

The J gene is TRBJ2-2, the V gene TRBV7-9, with D maybe TRBD2 (5 bases). The V and J ends lost 2 bases and 7 bases respectively, with 14 bases between them. The CDR3 loop spans 15 amino acids. The germline V gene encodes CDR1 SEHNR and CDR2 FQNEAQ (reference sequence). The CDR3 loop reads CASSLPRRLDGELFF. In DNA form, the CDR3 reads TGTGCCAGCAGCTTACCCCGGAGGCTCGACGGGGAGCTGTTTTTT.

The chain carries TRBV7-2 and TRBJ2-3; no clear D gene. Deletions cut 5 bases from V and 6 bases from J, with 9 bases between. Germline V lookup: CDR1 SGHTA, CDR2 FQGNSA. There are 12 residues in the CDR3. The CDR3 protein is CASSTQQDTQYF. DNA of the CDR3: TGTGCCAGCAGCACACAACAGGATACGCAGTATTTT.

The V and J genes are TRBV6-1 and TRBJ2-3; D not resolved. Trimming took 4 bases from V and 1 from J, leaving 15 bases between them. The CDR3 consists of 16 residues. The V gene's germline CDR1 is MNHNS and CDR2 SASEGT. CDR3 amino acids: CASSAIFGYRTDTQYF. CDR3 DNA: TGTGCCAGCAGTGCCATTTTCGGGTATCGCACAGATACGCAGTATTTT.

This chain connects TRBV12-5 to TRBJ2-1, with D hard to call. V was clipped by 1 base and J by 1 base, with 8 bases between them. The germline CDR1 and CDR2 sequences are LGHNT and FRNRAP. The CDR3 has 15 amino acids. CDR3 in amino acids: CASGLGQWSYNEQFF. In nucleotides, the CDR3 is TGTGCTAGTGGTTTGGGACAATGGTCCTACAATGAGCAGTTCTTC. Combining the CDR3 with reference TRBV12-5 and TRBJ2-1 gives the whole variable domain DARVTQTPRHKVTEMGQEVTMRCQPILGHNTVFWYRQTMMQGLELLAYFRNRAPLDDSGMPKDRFSAEMPDATLATLKIQPSEPRDSAVYFCASGLGQWSYNEQFFGPGTRLTVL.

The rearrangement uses TRBV10-3 and TRBJ1-2; 7 positions agree with TRBD1. The V and J ends lost 8 bases and 8 bases, in that order; junction bases with no gene match: 8. The germline V gene encodes CDR1 ENHRY and CDR2 SYGVKD. The CDR3 has 12 amino acids. CDR3 sequence reads: CAIWTGSGGYTF. CDR3 in DNA: TGTGCCATCTGGACAGGCAGTGGGGGCTACACCTTC.

The V and J genes are TRBV20-1 and TRBJ2-1; 9 bases map to TRBD1. The length of the CDR3 is 16 residues. Trimming cost V 4 bases and J 2 bases; bases outside gene matches: 9. CDR1 is DFQATT and CDR2 is SNEGSKA in the germline V gene (reference sequence). CDR3 loop: CSAKTGTGPTYNEQFF. The CDR3 DNA sequence: TGCAGTGCTAAAACCGGGACAGGGCCAACCTACAATGAGCAGTTCTTC.

The V gene is TRBV6-6, the J gene TRBJ1-6; the D is unclear. The CDR3 runs to 12 residues. CDR1 and CDR2 from the germline V gene are MNHNY and SVGAGI (reference sequence). V lost 8 bases and J lost 5, with 7 bases in between. CDR3 DNA sequence: TGTGCCAGCTGGGTCAATAATTCACCCCTCCACTTT. It yields the protein CASWVNNSPLHF.

The chain is built from TRBV15 and TRBJ2-7, with TRBD1 matching 7 bases. The V gene's germline CDR1 is LNHNV and CDR2 YYDKDF (reference sequence). The CDR3 covers 16 residues. The trim removed 2 bases at V and 5 bases at J, leaving 12 bases unmatched. The CDR3 sequence is CATSRSTTGHLHEQYF. CDR3 in DNA: TGTGCCACCAGCAGATCCACGACAGGGCACCTTCACGAGCAGTACTTC.

This clonotype was seen just once. The chain joins TRBV2 to TRBJ1-1, with D uncertain. Trimming took off 4 bases at V and 1 base at J, with 10 bases between the two ends. The CDR3 contains 14 residues. Germline values: CDR1 SNHLY, CDR2 FYNNEI. CDR3 protein: CASSGVVGNTEAFF. The CDR3 region has the DNA TGTGCCAGCAGTGGGGTAGTCGGGAACACTGAAGCTTTCTTT.

The chain combines TRBV28 with TRBJ1-2; 7 bases map to TRBD1. The CDR3 runs 17 residues. The germline CDR1 and CDR2 sequences are MDHEN and SYDVKM. Unmatched junction bases numbered 14, after V lost 5 bases and J lost 2 bases. The CDR3 spells CASSAPGQPIPNYGYTF. CDR3 DNA: TGTGCCAGCAGTGCACCGGGACAGCCGATCCCAAACTATGGCTACACCTTC.

The rearrangement links TRBV12-3 or TRBV12-4 to TRBJ1-5, with 7 bases lining up with TRBD1. Germline trimming cut 6 bases from V and 3 bases from J; bases unmatched to any gene: 8. This CDR3 is 15 amino acids long. In DNA form, the CDR3 reads TGTGCCAGCAGGACAGGGCAGAAACCCAATCAGCCCCAGCATTTT. Its translation is CASRTGQKPNQPQHF.

The chain links TRBV6-1 to TRBJ2-6; possible D gene TRBD1, 5 bases. CDR3 size: 17 residues. The germline V and J ends were trimmed by 6 bases and 0 bases, with 15 bases remaining between them. Per germline, CDR1 MNHNS and CDR2 SASEGT. CDR3: CASRMRQLSSGANVLTF. In DNA, the CDR3 is TGTGCCAGCAGGATGAGACAGTTGAGCTCTGGGGCCAACGTCCTGACTTTC.

V usage is TRBV13 and J usage is TRBJ2-5; D unclear. Germline loops: CDR1 PRHDT, CDR2 FYEKMQ (reference sequence). CDR3 size: 13 residues. V lost 5 bases, J lost 5 bases, and 12 bases lay in between. CDR3 protein: CASSAYSGETQYF. In DNA form, the CDR3 reads TGTGCCAGCAGCGCCTACTCCGGGGAGACCCAGTACTTC.

This chain links TRBV7-3 with TRBJ2-1; possibly TRBD1 or TRBD2 for D (5 bases each). Germline loops: CDR1 SGHTA, CDR2 FQGTGA. Trimming removed 6 bases from V and 3 bases from J, with 12 bases in between. The CDR3 sequence is 14 residues long. Here the CDR3 reads CASSGGVGYNEQFF. CDR3 nucleotide sequence: TGTGCCAGCAGTGGGGGAGTTGGCTACAATGAGCAGTTCTTC.

The rearrangement uses TRBV19 and TRBJ2-1; D might be TRBD1 or TRBD2, each matching 5 bases. V was shortened by 2 bases and J by 4 bases, with 12 bases between the two germline ends. Germline V gene lookup returns CDR1 LNHDA and CDR2 SQIVND (reference sequence). This CDR3 comprises 15 residues. In DNA form, the CDR3 reads TGTGCCAGTAGTATACGAGGGGCACAATACAATGAGCAGTTCTTC. Translation: CASSIRGAQYNEQFF.

The chain uses TRBV14 and TRBJ2-5; D is possibly TRBD1 or TRBD2 (5 bases each). This CDR3 has 16 amino acids. Trimming pared 0 bases from V and 11 bases from J, leaving 22 bases between. The germline V gene has CDR1 SGHDN and CDR2 FVKESK. The DNA for the CDR3 is TGTGCCAGCAGCCAAGATCTATCGGGACGCCGGGACCGACAGTACTTC. Its protein product is CASSQDLSGRRDRQYF.

The CDR3 loop reads CSAPARETNTGELFF. In DNA form, the CDR3 reads TGCAGTGCCCCGGCCCGGGAAACGAACACCGGGGAGCTGTTTTTT. The chain has TRBV20-1 and TRBJ2-2; perhaps TRBD2 as D (5 bases). Trimming removed 6 bases from V and 0 bases from J, with 14 bases in between. The CDR3 contains 15 residues. The germline CDR1 and CDR2 sequences are DFQATT and SNEGSKA (reference sequence).

V is TRBV28 and J is TRBJ1-2; unclear D gene. V was clipped by 2 bases and J by 4 bases, with 8 bases between them. Per germline, CDR1 MDHEN and CDR2 SYDVKM. The CDR3 length is 13 residues. CDR3 DNA sequence: TGTGCCAGCAGTTTACGACCAGTCTATGGCTACACCTTC. It encodes CASSLRPVYGYTF.

The chain is built from TRBV24-1 and TRBJ2-3; 10 bases line up with TRBD2. V was clipped by 4 bases and J by 4 bases; unmatched bases: 1. CDR3 length: 14 amino acids. Germline V gives CDR1 KGHDR, CDR2 SFDVKD. This CDR3 is CATSEAGGPDTQYF. The CDR3 DNA sequence: TGTGCCACCAGTGAAGCGGGAGGGCCAGATACGCAGTATTTT.

The chain has TRBV6-5 and TRBJ2-3, with 7 bases aligning to TRBD1. The germline V gene encodes CDR1 MNHEY and CDR2 SVGAGI. The J segment lost 5 bases and the V segment lost 6 bases, leaving 11 bases of the junction unmatched. CDR3 length: 15 residues. CDR3: CASRWDRGSIDTQYF. CDR3 sequence (DNA): TGTGCCAGCAGATGGGACAGAGGGTCGATAGATACGCAGTATTTT.